The rows below give T cell receptor beta chains drawn from one sample of a study of T cells in Graves' hyperthyroidism and ophthalmopathy. A single record per CDR3 protein comes from TCRdb applying MiXCR to the multiplex PCR reads. The sample has about 610,000 distinct CDR3 sequences; about 14% are singletons. Source material: blood. These receptors all come from a middle-aged woman with Graves' ophthalmopathy. The CDR3 runs from the conserved cysteine through the conserved F or W.

TRBJ1-1	13	TRBV28	CASVGTGDAEAFF
TRBJ1-1	16	TRBV6-5	CASSFDKESLNTEAFF
TRBJ1-2	12	TRBV29-1	CSVAGAGYGYTF
TRBJ2-5	12	TRBV20-1	CSGLASAETQYF
TRBJ1-2	13	TRBV29-1	CSVDPGQTYGYTF
TRBJ1-1	13	TRBV28	CASSLAQGAVTFF
TRBJ1-3	17	TRBV6-1	CASSEDGGSSPGNTIYF
TRBJ2-5	16	TRBV24-1	CATSEGLAGGLETQYF
TRBJ2-7	18	TRBV27	CASSFKTPDKYGTYEQYF
TRBJ2-5	15	TRBV12-3/TRBV12-4	CASRSRGTGFETQYF
TRBJ2-7	15	TRBV4-3	CASSQGTGGAYEQYF
TRBJ2-7	14	TRBV5-1	CASVPGQGFGEQYF
TRBJ2-2	14	TRBV4-2	CASSQGQGNGELFF
TRBJ1-5	15	TRBV12-3/TRBV12-4	CASSPAGLSNQPQHF
TRBJ2-4	13	TRBV7-3	CASTQTGGYIQYF
TRBJ2-2	14	TRBV7-2	CASSLTKGTGELFF
TRBJ2-2	17	TRBV15	CATSFRNTAGGTGELFF
TRBJ2-7	14	TRBV6-5	CASSYSRRYYEQYF
TRBJ2-7	11	TRBV11-1	CASGMGYQQYF
TRBJ2-7	16	TRBV15	CATSPEGGRGYYEQYF
TRBJ1-2	15	TRBV5-1	CASSLEGQGLYGYTF
TRBJ1-1	13	TRBV12-3/TRBV12-4	CASIPNLDTEAFF
TRBJ1-1	13	TRBV29-1	CSVSVDMNTEAFF
TRBJ1-1	12	TRBV28	CASDAYNTEAFF
TRBJ1-2	13	TRBV20-1	CSAISSQGYGYTF
TRBJ2-7	14	TRBV18	CASSVRDGAYEQYF
TRBJ1-2	14	TRBV28	CASSRTGQGYGYTF
TRBJ1-1	13	TRBV12-3/TRBV12-4	CASSLMGGGEAFF
TRBJ2-7	12	TRBV7-8	CASTSWGYEQYF
TRBJ1-2	14	TRBV13	CASSTGTGNYGYAF
TRBJ2-4	13	TRBV27	CASQGVPGNIQYF
TRBJ2-7	11	TRBV25-1	CASSIVGEQYF
TRBJ1-1	14	TRBV7-2	CASSLVQSGGEAFF
TRBJ1-1	15	TRBV5-6	CASSPLRSRNTEAFF
TRBJ1-2	15	TRBV4-2	CASSQDTTFNYGYTF
TRBJ2-7	15	TRBV10-3	CATSESPDSQRSILF
TRBJ1-1	19	TRBV7-9	CASSLALQGEMAMNTEAFF
TRBJ1-5	16	TRBV6-2/TRBV6-3	CASSQRDRRPNQPQHF
TRBJ2-3	15	TRBV20-1	CSAIGVGRSTDTQYF
TRBJ2-5	13	TRBV20-1	CSARDWTEETQYF
TRBJ2-7	12	TRBV6-2/TRBV6-3	CASGQGIREQYF
TRBJ2-7	16	TRBV12-3/TRBV12-4	CASRTGTVASGGEQYF
TRBJ2-3	15	TRBV6-5	CASSYDRGWEDTQYF
TRBJ2-5	16	TRBV15	CATSGTDRGHLETQYF
TRBJ2-5	14	TRBV20-1	CSAGPGPLQETQYF
TRBJ1-1	15	TRBV11-2	CASSLDRGLNTEAFF
TRBJ2-5	13	TRBV2	CASLGSGKETQYF
TRBJ2-2	14	TRBV11-3	CARGPGGNTGELFF
TRBJ1-5	16	TRBV6-1	CASRGTGQGRRQPQHF
TRBJ2-7	14	TRBV27	CASSFRELAYEQYF
TRBJ2-2	14	TRBV29-1	CSVSGTPNTGELFF
TRBJ2-2	14	TRBV30	CAGKGTSNTGELFF
TRBJ1-5	15	TRBV28	CASRDGWGGNQPQHF
TRBJ1-2	14	TRBV27	CASKRPDGPYGYTF
TRBJ1-2	15	TRBV14	CASSPSGTGPYGYTF